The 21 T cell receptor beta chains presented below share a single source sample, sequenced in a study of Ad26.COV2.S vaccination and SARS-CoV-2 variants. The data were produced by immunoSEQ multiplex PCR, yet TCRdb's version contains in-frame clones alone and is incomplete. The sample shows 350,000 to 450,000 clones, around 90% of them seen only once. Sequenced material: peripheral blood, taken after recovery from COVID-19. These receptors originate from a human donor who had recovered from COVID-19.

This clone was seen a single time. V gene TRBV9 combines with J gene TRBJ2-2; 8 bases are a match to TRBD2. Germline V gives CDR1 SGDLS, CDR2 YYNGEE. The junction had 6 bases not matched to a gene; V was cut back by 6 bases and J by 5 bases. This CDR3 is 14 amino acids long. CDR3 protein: CASMGSGGTGELFF. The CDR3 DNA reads TGTGCCAGCATGGGAAGCGGGGGTACCGGGGAGCTGTTTTTT.

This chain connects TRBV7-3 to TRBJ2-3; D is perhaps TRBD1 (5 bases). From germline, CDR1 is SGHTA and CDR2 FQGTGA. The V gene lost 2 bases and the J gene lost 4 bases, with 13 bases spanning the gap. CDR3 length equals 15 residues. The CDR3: CASSLVQGAADTQYF. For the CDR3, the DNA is TGTGCCAGCAGCTTAGTTCAAGGGGCGGCAGATACGCAGTATTTT. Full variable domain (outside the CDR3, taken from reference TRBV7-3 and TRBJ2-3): GAGVSQTPSNKVTEKGKYVELRCDPISGHTALYWYRQSLGQGPEFLIYFQGTGAADDSGLPNDRFFAVRPEGSVSTLKIQRTERGDSAVYLCASSLVQGAADTQYFGPGTRLTVL.

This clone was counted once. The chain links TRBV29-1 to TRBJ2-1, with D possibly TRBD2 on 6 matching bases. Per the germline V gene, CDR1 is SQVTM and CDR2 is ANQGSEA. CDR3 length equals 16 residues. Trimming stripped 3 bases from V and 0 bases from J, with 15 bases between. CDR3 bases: TGCAGCGTTGAGGACTGGGCGGGGAGCTCCTACAATGAGCAGTTCTTC. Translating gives CSVEDWAGSSYNEQFF.

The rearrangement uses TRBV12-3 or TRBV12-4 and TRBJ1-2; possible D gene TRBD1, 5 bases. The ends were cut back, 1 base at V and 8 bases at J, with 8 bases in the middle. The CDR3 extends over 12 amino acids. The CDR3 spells CASSLGGVGYTF. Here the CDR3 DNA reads TGTGCCAGCAGTTTAGGAGGGGTAGGCTACACCTTC.

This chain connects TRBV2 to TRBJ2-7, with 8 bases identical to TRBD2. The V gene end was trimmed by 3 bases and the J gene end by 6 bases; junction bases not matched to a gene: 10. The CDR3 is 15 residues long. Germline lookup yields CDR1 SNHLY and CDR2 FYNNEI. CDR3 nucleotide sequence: TGTGCCAGCAGTGAGAGTAGCGGGGCTCTAACCGAGCAGTACTTC. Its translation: CASSESSGALTEQYF.

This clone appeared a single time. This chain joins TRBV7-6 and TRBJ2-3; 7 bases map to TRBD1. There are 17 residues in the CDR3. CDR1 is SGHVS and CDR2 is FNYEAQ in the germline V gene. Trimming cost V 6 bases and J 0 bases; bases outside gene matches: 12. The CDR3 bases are TGTGCCAGCAGTCCGGGACAGTGGGAGACTAGCACAGATACGCAGTATTTT. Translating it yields CASSPGQWETSTDTQYF.

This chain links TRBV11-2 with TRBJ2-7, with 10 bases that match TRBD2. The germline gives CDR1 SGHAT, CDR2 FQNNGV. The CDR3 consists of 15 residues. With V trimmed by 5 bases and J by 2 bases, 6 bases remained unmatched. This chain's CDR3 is CASSETSGWTYEQYF. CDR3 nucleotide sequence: TGTGCCAGCAGCGAGACTAGCGGGTGGACCTACGAGCAGTACTTC.

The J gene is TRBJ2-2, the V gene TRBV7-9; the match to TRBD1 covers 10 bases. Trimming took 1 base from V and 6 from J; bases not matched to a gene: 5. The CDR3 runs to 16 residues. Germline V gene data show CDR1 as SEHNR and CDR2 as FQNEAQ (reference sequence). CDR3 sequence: CASSLGDRGPPGELFF. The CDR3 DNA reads TGTGCCAGCAGCTTAGGGGACAGGGGCCCCCCCGGGGAGCTGTTTTTT.

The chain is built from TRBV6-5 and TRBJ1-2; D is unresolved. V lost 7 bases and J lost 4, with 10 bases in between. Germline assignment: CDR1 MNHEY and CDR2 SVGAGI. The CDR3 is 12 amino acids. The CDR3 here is CASKRTAYGYTF. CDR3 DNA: TGTGCCAGCAAGAGGACGGCCTATGGCTACACCTTC.

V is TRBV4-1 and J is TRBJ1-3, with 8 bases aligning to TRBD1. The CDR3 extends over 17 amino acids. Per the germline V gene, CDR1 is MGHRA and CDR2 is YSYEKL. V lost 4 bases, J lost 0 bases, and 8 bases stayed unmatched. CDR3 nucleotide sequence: TGCGCCAGCAGCCTCACGGACAGGGCGAACTCTGGAAACACCATATATTTT. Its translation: CASSLTDRANSGNTIYF.

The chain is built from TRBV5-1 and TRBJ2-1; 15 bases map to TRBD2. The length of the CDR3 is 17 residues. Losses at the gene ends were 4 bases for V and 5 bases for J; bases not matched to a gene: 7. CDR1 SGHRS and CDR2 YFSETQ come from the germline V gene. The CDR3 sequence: CASSPGLAGGTNNEQFF. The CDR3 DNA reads TGCGCCAGCAGCCCAGGACTAGCGGGGGGGACGAACAATGAGCAGTTCTTC.

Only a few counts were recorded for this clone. The DNA for the CDR3 is TGCGCCAGCAGTGAGGGGGGACTAAACACTGAAGCTTTCTTT. This sequence encodes CASSEGGLNTEAFF. V gene TRBV10-1 combines with J gene TRBJ1-1, with D possibly TRBD1 on 5 matching bases. The length of the CDR3 is 14 residues. Germline V CDR1 and CDR2: WNHNN, SYGVQD (reference sequence). The ends were cut back, 2 bases at V and 2 bases at J, with 9 bases in the middle.

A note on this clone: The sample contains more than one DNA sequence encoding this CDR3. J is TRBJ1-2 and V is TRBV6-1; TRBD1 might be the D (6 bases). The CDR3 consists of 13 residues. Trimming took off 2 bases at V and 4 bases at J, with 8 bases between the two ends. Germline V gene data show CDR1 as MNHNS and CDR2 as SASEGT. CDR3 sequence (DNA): TGTGCCAGCAGTGAACAGGGGTCCTATGGCTACACCTTC. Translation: CASSEQGSYGYTF.

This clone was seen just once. The chain's CDR3 is CASSIAGTPPDQPQHF. CDR3 DNA sequence: TGTGCCAGTAGTATAGCGGGGACCCCTCCGGATCAGCCCCAGCATTTT. This chain connects TRBV19 to TRBJ1-5, with D possibly being TRBD1 (5 bases). Trimming left V 1 base short and J 5 bases short, with 15 bases between. CDR3 size: 16 residues. The germline V gene has CDR1 LNHDA and CDR2 SQIVND (reference sequence).

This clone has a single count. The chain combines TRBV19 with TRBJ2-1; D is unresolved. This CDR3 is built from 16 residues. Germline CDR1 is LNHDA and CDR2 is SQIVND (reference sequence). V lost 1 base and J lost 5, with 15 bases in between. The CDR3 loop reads CASSIVIGRGDNEQFF. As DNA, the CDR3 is TGTGCCAGTAGTATAGTAATAGGTAGAGGCGACAATGAGCAGTTCTTC.

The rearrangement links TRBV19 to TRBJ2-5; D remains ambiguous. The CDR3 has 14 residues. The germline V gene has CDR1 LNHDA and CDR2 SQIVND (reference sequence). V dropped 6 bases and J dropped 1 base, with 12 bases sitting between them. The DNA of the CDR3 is TGTGCCAGTAGAGACTTTTACGGCCAAGAGACCCAGTACTTC. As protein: CASRDFYGQETQYF.

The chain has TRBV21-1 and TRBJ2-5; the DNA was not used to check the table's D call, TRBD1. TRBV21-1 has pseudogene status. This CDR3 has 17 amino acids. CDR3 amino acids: CASVGRGRRVCQETQYF. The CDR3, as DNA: TGTGCCAGCGTAGGCAGGGGGCGCAGGGTCTGCCAAGAGACCCAGTACTTC.

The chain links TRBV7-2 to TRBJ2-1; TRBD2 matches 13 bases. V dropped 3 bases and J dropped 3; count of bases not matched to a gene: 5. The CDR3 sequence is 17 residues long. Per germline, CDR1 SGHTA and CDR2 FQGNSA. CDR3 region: CASSFTSGGALYNEQFF. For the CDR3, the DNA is TGTGCCAGCAGCTTTACTAGCGGGGGGGCCCTCTACAATGAGCAGTTCTTC.

As DNA, the CDR3 is TGTGCCAGCTCACCAGCAGAAGGACGGGAAGCTTTCTTT. It specifies CASSPAEGREAFF. V usage is TRBV18 and J usage is TRBJ1-1, with no clear D. V lost 2 bases and J 8 bases, leaving 12 bases between the germline ends. The CDR3 is 13 amino acids. Germline V gene lookup returns CDR1 KGHSH and CDR2 LQKENI.

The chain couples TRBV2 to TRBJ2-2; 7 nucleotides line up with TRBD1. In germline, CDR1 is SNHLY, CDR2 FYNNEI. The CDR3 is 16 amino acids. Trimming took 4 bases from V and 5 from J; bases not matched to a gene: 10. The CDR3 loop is CASSGRSDRKTGELFF. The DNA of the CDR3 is TGTGCCAGCAGTGGCCGTTCGGACAGGAAAACCGGGGAGCTGTTTTTT.

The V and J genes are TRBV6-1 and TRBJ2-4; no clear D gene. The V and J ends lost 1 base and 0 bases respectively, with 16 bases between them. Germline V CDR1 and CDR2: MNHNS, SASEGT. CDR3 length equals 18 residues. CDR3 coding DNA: TGTGCCAGCAGTGAAGACTGGAAGGGAACTCTAGCCAAAAACATTCAGTACTTC. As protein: CASSEDWKGTLAKNIQYF.